This T cell receptor beta chain stems from a study of cytomegalovirus exposure and HLA in healthy donors. The CDR3 spans 13 residues. With 1 base removed from V and 8 bases from J, the gap between germline ends came to 11 bases. The germline V gene has CDR1 SEHNR and CDR2 FQNEAQ (reference sequence). Among the 120 or so subjects of the validation cohort, separate from the 666-subject first cohort, were the donors. The method was immunoSEQ multiplex PCR; TCRdb's version includes in-frame clones alone and lacks a portion of them. The sample holds tens of thousands of clones, roughly 93% seen once. The clonotype comes from a woman aged 30 to 39 in good health and CMV-seronegative. This chain uses TRBV7-9 with TRBJ1-2, with unresolved D. Sequencing input: PBMCs. DNA of the CDR3: TGTGCCAGCAGCTTAGAGTGGGTCGGGGGCTACACCTTC. Encoded protein: CASSLEWVGGYTF.